Listed here is a single T cell receptor beta chain. Its cognate antigen is unknown. Per the germline V gene, CDR1 is SGHTA and CDR2 is FQGNSA. V dropped 5 bases and J dropped 9 bases, with 13 bases sitting between them. This CDR3 spans 12 amino acids. These data are taken from a study of response to subunit inactivated influenza vaccine. Study results and limitations: It was suggested by the authors that few new T cells are recruited by each seasonal influenza vaccination.

One entry per CDR3 protein results from TCRdb running MiXCR on the RT-PCR reads. The repertoire includes 490,000 or so distinct CDR3 sequences, less than 10% of them detected once, and 10% to 15% sits in the top ten. The sample consisted of PBMCs from blood, taken roughly 24 months after vaccination. The sequence was collected from a man aged 50-75 years who received an inactivated influenza vaccine. The chain employs TRBV7-2 and TRBJ2-5; no clear D. CDR3 nucleotide sequence: TGTGCCAGCAGCCCACCAATGGGCCCCCAGTACTTC. This encodes CASSPPMGPQYF.